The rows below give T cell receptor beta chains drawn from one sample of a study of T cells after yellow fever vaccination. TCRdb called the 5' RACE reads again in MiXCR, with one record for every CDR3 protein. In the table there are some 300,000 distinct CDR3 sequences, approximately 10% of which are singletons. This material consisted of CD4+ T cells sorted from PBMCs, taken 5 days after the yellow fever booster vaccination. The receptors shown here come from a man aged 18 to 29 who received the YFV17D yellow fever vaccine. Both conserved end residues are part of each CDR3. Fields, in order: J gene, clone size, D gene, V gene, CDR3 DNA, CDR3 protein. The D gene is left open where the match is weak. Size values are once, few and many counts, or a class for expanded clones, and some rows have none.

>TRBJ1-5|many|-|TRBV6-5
TGTGCCAGCAGTCCGGGGATGGGGGCCAAGAGGCAGCCCCAGCATTTT
CASSPGMGAKRQPQHF
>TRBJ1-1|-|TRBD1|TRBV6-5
TGTGCCAGCAGCCTTGCAGGGGGCGCGTTAAACACTGAAGCTTTCTTT
CASSLAGGALNTEAFF
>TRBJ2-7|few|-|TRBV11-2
TGTGCCAGCCGAGCGGTCCCCTACGAGCAGTACTTC
CASRAVPYEQYF
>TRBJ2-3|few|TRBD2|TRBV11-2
TGTGCCAGCAAACTAGCGGGGGCCGGAGATACGCAGTATTTT
CASKLAGAGDTQYF
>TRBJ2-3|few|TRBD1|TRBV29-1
TGCAGCGTTGCCGACAGGGGGCCAGATACGCAGTATTTT
CSVADRGPDTQYF
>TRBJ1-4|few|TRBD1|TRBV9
TGTGCCAGCAGCCCTCGGACAGGGGGGGAAAAACTGTTTTTT
CASSPRTGGEKLFF
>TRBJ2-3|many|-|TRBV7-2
TGTGCCAGCAGCACAGATTCGACTAGTCGCACAGATACGCAGTATTTT
CASSTDSTSRTDTQYF
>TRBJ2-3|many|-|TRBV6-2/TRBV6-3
TGTGCCAGCAGTTCACGGGTGGCAAGCACAGATACGCAGTATTTT
CASSSRVASTDTQYF
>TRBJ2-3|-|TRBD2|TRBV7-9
TGTGCCACGACGACTACGGGAGGGAACACAGATACGCAGTATTTT
CATTTTGGNTDTQYF
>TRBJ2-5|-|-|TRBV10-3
TGTGCCATCAGTGCAGGACAGTGGGGGAACGAGACCCAGTACTTC
CAISAGQWGNETQYF
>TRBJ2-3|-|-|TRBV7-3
TGTGCCAGCAGCTTAACCGGTCGTGCAGATACGCAGTATTTT
CASSLTGRADTQYF
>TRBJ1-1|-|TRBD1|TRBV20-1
TGCAGTGCTTCTTACCGGGACAGGGGTCAGGCTGAAGCTTTCTTT
CSASYRDRGQAEAFF
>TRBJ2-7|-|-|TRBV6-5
TGTGCCAGCAGTTACCGCCAGGGATGGGAGCAGTACTTC
CASSYRQGWEQYF
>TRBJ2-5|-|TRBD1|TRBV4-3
TGCGCCAGCAGCCACGGACAGGGAGAAGAGACCCAGTACTTC
CASSHGQGEETQYF
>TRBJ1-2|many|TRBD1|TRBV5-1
TGCGCCAGCAGCGCAGGACAGGGGGCATTTGGCTACACCTTC
CASSAGQGAFGYTF
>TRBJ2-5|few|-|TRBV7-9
TGTGCCAGCAGCGGCGGGGCTCTAAATCAAGAGACCCAGTACTTC
CASSGGALNQETQYF
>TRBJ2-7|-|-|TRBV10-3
TGTGCCATCGGGTCCTTGGGCGAATACGAGCAGTACTTC
CAIGSLGEYEQYF
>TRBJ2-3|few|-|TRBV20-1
TGCAGTGCTAGGGGGAAGGGGGGCACAGATACGCAGTATTTT
CSARGKGGTDTQYF
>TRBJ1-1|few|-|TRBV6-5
TGTGCCAGCAGGAGAAAATCCGAAGCTTTCTTT
CASRRKSEAFF
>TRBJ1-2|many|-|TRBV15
TGTGCCACCAGCAGAGGGACAGATACCTATGGCTACACCTTC
CATSRGTDTYGYTF
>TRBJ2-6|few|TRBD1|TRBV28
TGTGCCAGCAGTTCACCTGGACAGGCTGGGGCCAACGTCCTGACTTTC
CASSSPGQAGANVLTF
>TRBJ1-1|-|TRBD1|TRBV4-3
TGCGCCAGCAGCCGGGGACAGGCCGCTGAAGCTTTCTTT
CASSRGQAAEAFF
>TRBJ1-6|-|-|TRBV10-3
TGTGCCATCGGGAAGGCAGGGGAGGCCTATAATTCACCCCTCCACTTT
CAIGKAGEAYNSPLHF
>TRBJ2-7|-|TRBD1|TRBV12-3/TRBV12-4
TGTGCCAGCAGTTCAGGACAGGGCGGAAGGTGGGACGAGCAGTACTTC
CASSSGQGGRWDEQYF
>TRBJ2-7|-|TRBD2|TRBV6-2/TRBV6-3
TGTGCCAGCAGTTACAATCGGGAGGAGTACTTC
CASSYNREEYF
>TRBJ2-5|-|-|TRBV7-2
TGTGCCAGCAGCGTCCACAGGGCGGAGACCCAGTACTTC
CASSVHRAETQYF
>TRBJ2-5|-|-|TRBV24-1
TGTGCCACCAGTGACCTTCTGGCCGGAGAGACCCAGTACTTC
CATSDLLAGETQYF
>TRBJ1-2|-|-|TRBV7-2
TGTGCCAGCAGCTTAGGCGGTCAGCTCTATGGCTACACCTTC
CASSLGGQLYGYTF
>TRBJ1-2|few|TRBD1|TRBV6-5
TGTGCCAGCAGGCGCACCGGGACAGACTATGGCTACACCTTC
CASRRTGTDYGYTF
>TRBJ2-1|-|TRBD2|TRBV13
TGTGCCAGCAGCTTAATAGCGGGGGGCTCTCTCAAGCAGTTCTTC
CASSLIAGGSLKQFF
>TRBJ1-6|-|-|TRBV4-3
TGCGCCAGCAGCCAAGATAGGGACATAAGCTCACCCCTCCACTTT
CASSQDRDISSPLHF
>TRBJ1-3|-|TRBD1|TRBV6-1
TGTGCCAGCAGCGCGGGACAGGGGGCAAACACCATATATTTT
CASSAGQGANTIYF
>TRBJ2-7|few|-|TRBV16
TGTGCCAGCAGCCAATCTTACCTATCCCTAGACGAGCAGTACTTC
CASSQSYLSLDEQYF
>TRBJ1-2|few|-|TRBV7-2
TGTGCCAGCAGCTTACAGCTAAACTATGGCTACACCTTC
CASSLQLNYGYTF
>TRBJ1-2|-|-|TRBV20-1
TGCAGTGCCACTATGGGACAACGCGGCTACACCTTC
CSATMGQRGYTF
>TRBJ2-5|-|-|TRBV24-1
TGTGCCACCAGTGATTCGACGGTGCTGCCCCAAGAGACCCAGTACTTC
CATSDSTVLPQETQYF
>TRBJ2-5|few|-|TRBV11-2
TGTGCCAGCAGCTTCTCCACTGGGGAGACCCAGTACTTC
CASSFSTGETQYF
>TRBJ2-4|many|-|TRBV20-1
TGCAGTGCTAGAGAGATCACCAAAAACATTCAGTACTTC
CSAREITKNIQYF
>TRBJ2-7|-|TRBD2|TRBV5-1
TGCGCCAGCAGCCCCGGGACTAGCGGGGGGGCGTCCTACGAGCAGTACTTC
CASSPGTSGGASYEQYF
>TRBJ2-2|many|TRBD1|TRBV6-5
TGTGCCAGCAGTAACCCCCCGGGACAGGGGGCACGCGGCGGGGAGCTGTTTTTT
CASSNPPGQGARGGELFF
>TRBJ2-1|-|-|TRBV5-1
TGCGCCAGCAGCTTGGAACTAATGCAGTTCTTC
CASSLELMQFF
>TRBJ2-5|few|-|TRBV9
TGTGCCAGCAGCGTAAGCGTTCAAGAGACCCAGTACTTC
CASSVSVQETQYF
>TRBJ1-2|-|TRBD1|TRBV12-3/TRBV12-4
TGTGCCAGCAGTTCTCTGACAGGGGGACGGGGTGGCTACACCTTC
CASSSLTGGRGGYTF
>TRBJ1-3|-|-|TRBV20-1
TGCAGTGCTAGGAGACTGAACTCTGGAAACACCATATATTTT
CSARRLNSGNTIYF
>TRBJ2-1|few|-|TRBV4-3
TGCGCCAGCAGCCCCCAGGGGCAGGGATACAATGAGCAGTTCTTC
CASSPQGQGYNEQFF
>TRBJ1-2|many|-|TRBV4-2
TGTGCCAGCAGCCAAGGGTCAGAATATGGCTACACCTTC
CASSQGSEYGYTF
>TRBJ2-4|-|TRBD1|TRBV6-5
TGTGCCAGCAGCAAGACAGGGAAAAACATTCAGTACTTC
CASSKTGKNIQYF
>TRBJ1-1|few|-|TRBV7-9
TGTGCCAGCAGCCCCAGAGGATCTGAAGCTTTCTTT
CASSPRGSEAFF
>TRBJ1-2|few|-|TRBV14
TGTGCCAGCAGCCGCGTGACGATAGGGTATGGCTACACCTTC
CASSRVTIGYGYTF
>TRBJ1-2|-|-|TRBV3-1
TGTGCCAGCAGCCAATTCGTCGCCCCACGTTCTGGCTACACCTTC
CASSQFVAPRSGYTF
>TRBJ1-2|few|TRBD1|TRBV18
TGTGCCAGCTCACCAAGGGACAGTTCTAACTATGGCTACACCTTC
CASSPRDSSNYGYTF
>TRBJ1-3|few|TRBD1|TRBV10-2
TGCGCCAGCAGGGGGACAGGCTCTGGAAACACCATATATTTT
CASRGTGSGNTIYF
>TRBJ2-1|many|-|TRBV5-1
TGCGCCAGCAGCCGGAGAGAGGTGCGCTCCTACAATGAGCAGTTCTTC
CASSRREVRSYNEQFF
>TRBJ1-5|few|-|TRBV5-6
TGTGCCAGCAGCTTGAGGGGCGCGAATCAGCCCCAGCATTTT
CASSLRGANQPQHF
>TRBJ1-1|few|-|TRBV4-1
TGCGCCAGCAGCCAAGCACTAGAAACTGAAGCTTTCTTT
CASSQALETEAFF
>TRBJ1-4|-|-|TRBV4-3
TGCGCCAGCAGCCAAGATGTTATTGGGACTAGTACGAGAAAACTGTTTTTT
CASSQDVIGTSTRKLFF
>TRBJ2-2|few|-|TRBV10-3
TGTGCCATCAGTGGCAGGACGAACACCGGGGAGCTGTTTTTT
CAISGRTNTGELFF
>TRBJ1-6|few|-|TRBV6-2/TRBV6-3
TGTGCCAGCAGTTATCCGGATTCACCCCTCCACTTT
CASSYPDSPLHF
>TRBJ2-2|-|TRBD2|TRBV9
TGTGCCAGCAGCGGGACTAGCGGGGACTTTAACACCGGGGAGCTGTTTTTT
CASSGTSGDFNTGELFF